This T cell receptor beta chain was sequenced for a study of identical twins. This clonotype has more than one count but fewer than ten. A single record per CDR3 protein comes from TCRdb applying MiXCR to the 5' RACE reads. There are 600,000 to 850,000 distinct CDR3 sequences in the sample; roughly 20% occur only once, and around 13% lies in the top ten. Germline V gene sequence: CDR1 SGHRS, CDR2 YFSETQ. The CDR3 is 12 residues long. V gave up 3 bases and J gave up 11 bases, with 14 bases separating them. A further study also used this sample, focusing on T cells expressing NK-cell markers.

The chain recombines TRBV5-1 with TRBJ1-1; D remains unclear. The receptor was derived from a woman under 30 in good health. The sample taken for sequencing was PBMCs. CDR3 protein: CASSSREGVAFF. As DNA, the CDR3 is TGCGCCAGCAGCTCGAGGGAGGGTGTGGCTTTCTTT.